This is a list of T cell receptor beta chains from one sample in a study of regulatory T cells in long-lasting Graves disease. TCRdb ran MiXCR on the multiplex PCR reads and lists one entry per CDR3 protein. Found here are 440,000 or so distinct CDR3 sequences, around 14% of them singletons; the top ten hold 16%. These records were also assigned to another study, of T cells in Graves' hyperthyroidism and ophthalmopathy.

Sequencing was performed on peripheral blood mononuclear cells (PBMCs), taken at new diagnosis, from a patient treated with antithyroid drugs. These receptors were taken from a young woman with Graves disease. The conserved cysteine and the conserved F or W are not part of the CDR3 here. Not all rows give a size; the values are once, few, many and, for expanded clones, a class.

v_gene: TRBV12-3/TRBV12-4; abundance: few; j_gene: TRBJ2-1; CDR3aa: ASSLEGGDEQF
v_gene: TRBV2; abundance: many; j_gene: TRBJ2-7; CDR3aa: ASSTGGRTAYEQY
v_gene: TRBV15; abundance: -; j_gene: TRBJ2-3; CDR3aa: ATGTGGGPDTQY
v_gene: TRBV11-1; abundance: many; j_gene: TRBJ2-7; CDR3aa: ASSLDDRSYEQY
v_gene: TRBV20-1; abundance: many; j_gene: TRBJ2-7; CDR3aa: SARDLPGGSYEQY
v_gene: TRBV5-4; abundance: -; j_gene: TRBJ2-7; CDR3aa: ASSREQDSTYEQY
v_gene: TRBV28; abundance: few; j_gene: TRBJ1-2; CDR3aa: ASSGQGSYGYT
v_gene: TRBV7-9; abundance: many; j_gene: TRBJ2-3; CDR3aa: ASSLAPRLAELSDTQY
v_gene: TRBV5-6; abundance: -; j_gene: TRBJ2-3; CDR3aa: ASSPEGQGFLSGSTDTQY
v_gene: TRBV12-3/TRBV12-4; abundance: -; j_gene: TRBJ2-4; CDR3aa: ASSLTSGRALY